Each of the 24 T cell receptor beta chains below was sequenced from the same sample in a study of OX40 agonist ivuxolimab in advanced cancers. The library was made by the immunoSEQ multiplex PCR assay. TCRdb holds this immuneACCESS table with in-frame rearrangements only. Some clones are missing; in checked studies, unresolved V genes explain under half, and the rest has no known cause. Across this sample there are about 46,000 clones, with roughly 85% seen only once. The ten largest clones represent roughly 56% of the sample. The starting material was CD4+ or CD8+ T cells sorted from blood, obtained in a trial of the OX40 agonist ivuxolimab. Source of these receptors: an adult with an advanced solid tumor such as melanoma, head and neck, liver or kidney cancer.

This clone appeared a single time. V and J are TRBV6-1 and TRBJ1-1, with TRBD1 as a possible D gene (5 bases). The length of the CDR3 is 14 residues. CDR1 is MNHNS and CDR2 is SASEGT in the germline V gene. Trimming removed 2 bases at V and 3 bases at J, with 10 bases between. The DNA for the CDR3 is TGTGCCAGCAGTGAACAGGGTACGGACACTGAAGCTTTCTTT. Encoded protein: CASSEQGTDTEAFF.

This clone was seen more than once but under ten times. This chain joins TRBV5-1 and TRBJ2-7, with TRBD2 identical over 11 bases. Looked up from germline, CDR1 is SGHRS and CDR2 is YFSETQ. The CDR3 spans 14 residues. V trimming: 0 bases; J trimming: 5 bases; junction bases outside the gene matches: 1. The CDR3 DNA reads as TGCGCCAGCAGCTTGGTACTAGCGGGGGACGAGCAGTACTTC. Its protein is CASSLVLAGDEQYF.

This clone was seen only once. It is unclear where the CDR3 begins or ends on the DNA, so no DNA is shown, and the CDR3 is as TCRdb lists it. The chain recombines TRBV19 with TRBJ2-2; TRBD1, as called in the table, went unchecked against the DNA. The CDR3 is 15 amino acids long, termini counted. Germline V lookup: CDR1 LNHDA, CDR2 SQIVND (reference sequence). CDR3 sequence: CASSSQGVRFGELFF.

This clone has more than one count but fewer than ten. This chain uses TRBV5-1 with TRBJ2-7; tentatively, D is TRBD2 (5 bases). The CDR3 length is 13 residues. Germline values: CDR1 SGHRS, CDR2 YFSETQ. V was cut by 7 bases and J by 1 base, with 12 bases left in between. Written as DNA, the CDR3 is TGCGCCAGCGGCCCTCGGGATTCCTACGAGCAGTACTTC. It translates to CASGPRDSYEQYF.

The rearrangement uses TRBV27 and TRBJ1-2; D is possibly TRBD1 (5 bases). The CDR3 length is 13 residues. Germline assignment: CDR1 MNHEY and CDR2 SMNVEV (reference sequence). The V and J ends lost 4 bases and 6 bases respectively, with 12 bases between them. CDR3 residues: CASSSDRIDGYTF. The CDR3, as DNA: TGTGCCAGCAGTTCCGACAGAATAGATGGCTACACCTTC.

The V and J genes are TRBV7-2 and TRBJ2-1, with unresolved D. CDR1 and CDR2 from the germline V gene are SGHTA and FQGNSA. Trimming removed 4 bases at V and 6 bases at J, with 13 bases between. The CDR3 is 14 residues long. Here the CDR3 reads CASSSGRTRNEQFF. As DNA, the CDR3 is TGTGCCAGCAGCTCTGGCCGAACCCGCAATGAGCAGTTCTTC. Drawing the rest from reference TRBV7-2 and TRBJ2-1, the complete variable domain is GAGVSQSPSNKVTEKGKDVELRCDPISGHTALYWYRQSLGQGLEFLIYFQGNSAPDKSGLPSDRFSAERTGGSVSTLTIQRTQQEDSAVYLCASSSGRTRNEQFFGPGTRLTVL.

V usage is TRBV6-6 and J usage is TRBJ1-2; D not certain. The V gene's germline CDR1 is MNHNY and CDR2 SVGAGI (reference sequence). This CDR3 is 16 amino acids long. V dropped 0 bases and J dropped 3 bases, with 14 bases sitting between them. CDR3 sequence reads: CASSYSRTADHYGYTF. CDR3 bases: TGTGCCAGCAGTTACTCGAGAACAGCTGACCACTATGGCTACACCTTC.

This chain uses TRBV10-3 with TRBJ1-2; tentative D call: TRBD1 (5 bases). The germline CDR1 and CDR2 sequences are ENHRY and SYGVKD. V was cut by 3 bases and J by 13 bases, with 18 bases left in between. The CDR3 consists of 13 residues. The CDR3 DNA is TGTGCCATCAGTGAAGGGGAGGCCCAGGGCATCACCTTC. Translating it yields CAISEGEAQGITF.

V usage is TRBV7-8 and J usage is TRBJ2-1; D might be TRBD2 (6 bases). Trimming stripped 5 bases from V and 8 bases from J, with 19 bases between. Germline CDR1 reads SGHVS; CDR2 reads FQNEAQ. The CDR3 loop spans 15 amino acids. The CDR3 coding sequence is TGTGCCAGCAGCCAGACTAGTCGCCCTGTCGATGAGCAGTTCTTC. Translation: CASSQTSRPVDEQFF.

The rearrangement joins TRBV6-5 to TRBJ1-4; no clear D gene. The germline gives CDR1 MNHEY, CDR2 SVGAGI. The V end lost 3 bases, the J end lost 0 bases, and 11 bases lay between the germline ends. This CDR3 is 16 amino acids long. CDR3 nucleotide sequence: TGTGCCAGCAGTTATAGGCCCCATGCAACTAATGAAAAACTGTTTTTT. Amino acids: CASSYRPHATNEKLFF.

The gene calls are TRBV19 and TRBJ1-1; D is unclear. There are 13 residues in the CDR3. V lost 2 bases and J 3 bases, leaving 7 bases between the germline ends. Germline lookup yields CDR1 LNHDA and CDR2 SQIVND (reference sequence). The CDR3 DNA reads TGTGCCAGTAGTATAATGGTCGACACTGAAGCTTTCTTT. The encoded protein is CASSIMVDTEAFF.

CDR3 coding DNA: TGCGCCAGCAGTGAGCTAGCGGGGGGCACAGATACGCAGTATTTT. It specifies CASSELAGGTDTQYF. V and J are TRBV10-2 and TRBJ2-3, with 10 positions matching TRBD2. The CDR3 length is 15 residues. Germline V gene data show CDR1 as WSHSY and CDR2 as SAAADI. Trimming removed 2 bases from V and 1 base from J; junction bases left unmatched: 0.

This chain uses TRBV7-6 with TRBJ2-1; 8 bases fit TRBD2. V dropped 2 bases and J dropped 0; count of bases not matched to a gene: 9. From germline, CDR1 is SGHVS and CDR2 FNYEAQ. The CDR3 contains 18 residues. The CDR3, as DNA: TGTGCCAGCAGCTTACTAGCGGGCAGGTCCAGCTCCTACAATGAGCAGTTCTTC. It yields the protein CASSLLAGRSSSYNEQFF.

The V call is TRBV2, the J call TRBJ2-1; 7 nucleotides agree with TRBD2. Per the germline V gene, CDR1 is SNHLY and CDR2 is FYNNEI. The CDR3 runs 14 residues. The V gene end was trimmed by 6 bases and the J gene end by 6 bases; junction bases not matched to a gene: 8. This CDR3 is CASRESTSANEQFF. The CDR3 nucleotides read TGTGCCAGCAGAGAATCTACTAGCGCCAATGAGCAGTTCTTC.

The rearrangement uses TRBV7-9 and TRBJ1-2; D is possibly TRBD1 (5 bases). This CDR3 has 15 amino acids. V was trimmed by 2 bases and J by 3 bases, leaving 13 bases between them. Germline V gene lookup returns CDR1 SEHNR and CDR2 FQNEAQ (reference sequence). CDR3 protein: CASSLLGLTDYGYTF. CDR3 in DNA: TGTGCCAGCAGCTTATTGGGGCTGACGGACTATGGCTACACCTTC.

This rearrangement joins TRBV7-9 to TRBJ1-4, with D possibly TRBD1 on 6 matching bases. CDR1 and CDR2 from the germline V gene are SEHNR and FQNEAQ (reference sequence). The CDR3 is 14 amino acids. V lost 4 bases and J lost 0, with 6 bases in between. The CDR3 bases are TGTGCCAGCAGCTACAGGGCAACTAATGAAAAACTGTTTTTT. This gives the protein CASSYRATNEKLFF.

CDR3 region: CASSVNSGASGNTIYF. In DNA, the CDR3 is TGTGCCAGCAGCGTAAACTCAGGCGCCTCTGGAAACACCATATATTTT. The rearrangement links TRBV4-2 to TRBJ1-3; no firm D call. V dropped 5 bases and J dropped 0 bases, with 14 bases sitting between them. CDR1 is LGHNA, CDR2 YNFKEQ, per germline. The CDR3 covers 16 residues.

The chain couples TRBV29-1 to TRBJ2-5; D might be TRBD1 or TRBD2, each matching 5 bases. The DNA end is more similar to TRBJ2-7, so the J call may be wrong. The CDR3 is 14 residues long. Germline CDR1 SQVTM, CDR2 ANQGSEA. The CDR3 sequence is CSVEDQGEGYEQYF. CDR3 DNA: TGCAGCGTTGAAGACCAGGGAGAAGGGTACGAGCAGTACTTC.

V and J are TRBV11-2 and TRBJ2-1; 7 bases are a match to TRBD2. The germline V gene encodes CDR1 SGHAT and CDR2 FQNNGV. The CDR3 sequence is 16 residues long. The V segment lost 1 base and the J segment 0 bases; nucleotides outside the gene matches: 3. The CDR3 loop reads CASSLAAGNSYNEQFF. CDR3 DNA: TGTGCCAGCAGCTTAGCAGCGGGGAACTCCTACAATGAGCAGTTCTTC.

This rearrangement joins TRBV7-9 to TRBJ2-4; 7 nucleotides align to TRBD1. The CDR3 totals 14 residues. Germline CDR1 is SEHNR and CDR2 is FQNEAQ (reference sequence). Trimming took 5 bases from V and 6 from J; bases not matched to a gene: 7. The CDR3 bases are TGTGCCAGCAGCGTCGGACAGGCGCTAAACATTCAGTACTTC. This translates into CASSVGQALNIQYF.

This rearrangement joins TRBV30 to TRBJ2-7; D possibly corresponds to TRBD2 (6 bases). Germline CDR1 reads GTSNPN; CDR2 reads SVGIG (reference sequence). With 1 base removed from V and 1 base from J, the gap between germline ends came to 8 bases. The CDR3 runs 13 residues. The CDR3 bases are TGTGCCTGGAGTGCGGGAGTGTCCTACGAGCAGTACTTC. This translates into CAWSAGVSYEQYF.

The chain recombines TRBV5-5 with TRBJ1-5, with 7 bases identical to TRBD1. CDR3 length: 14 residues. Germline CDR1 reads SGHKS; CDR2 reads YYEKEE (reference sequence). Losses at the gene ends were 4 bases for V and 5 bases for J; bases not matched to a gene: 6. The CDR3 bases are TGTGCCAGCAGCCGACAGGGAGGAGATCAGCCCCAGCATTTT. This codes for CASSRQGGDQPQHF.

The chain carries TRBV18 and TRBJ2-1; 8 bases map to TRBD2. Unmatched junction bases numbered 15, after V lost 4 bases and J lost 4 bases. Germline assignment: CDR1 KGHSH and CDR2 LQKENI. The CDR3 loop spans 18 amino acids. The CDR3 DNA reads as TGTGCCAGCTCACGTCCTCTGAATGGGGCGGGAGGATACAATGAGCAGTTCTTC. It translates to CASSRPLNGAGGYNEQFF.

This clone was found a few times. The chain carries TRBV28 and TRBJ2-5, with 8 bases identical to TRBD1. The CDR3 consists of 16 residues. In germline, CDR1 is MDHEN, CDR2 SYDVKM. V shed 7 bases and J 2 bases; nucleotides not matched to a gene: 12. CDR3 sequence: CASTFPGTGTQETQYF. The CDR3 DNA reads as TGTGCCAGCACCTTCCCCGGGACAGGCACACAAGAGACCCAGTACTTC.